The rows below give T cell receptor beta chains drawn from one sample of a study of control samples from healthy donors and cancer patients. Profiling relied on immunoSEQ multiplex PCR, and the TCRdb table lists in-frame clones only, not all of them. In the table there are over 85,000 clones, 90% to 95% of which are singletons. Material: blood. These receptors were collected from a woman under 30 in good health. Each CDR3 is given with its conserved first and last residue. The D gene is left open where the match is weak. Part of the rows lack a size; the others show once, few, many or a class for expanded clones.

clone_size,j_call,d_call,v_call,cdr3_nt,cdr3_aa
-,TRBJ1-1,TRBD1,TRBV3-1/TRBV3-2,TGTGCCAGCAGCCAAAGCAAGGGGGCGGTCATGAACACTGAAGCTTTCTTT,CASSQSKGAVMNTEAFF
-,TRBJ2-1,-,TRBV6-5,TGTGCCAGCGCTACCCTCATCTACAATGAGCAGTTCTTC,CASATLIYNEQFF
-,TRBJ1-5,-,TRBV10-3,TGTGCCATCAGTGCTCAACAGGTTAAACAGCCCCAGCATTTT,CAISAQQVKQPQHF
-,TRBJ2-2,TRBD2,TRBV30,TGTGCCTGGAGCGATACTAGCGGGATGGTCGGGGAGCTGTTTTTT,CAWSDTSGMVGELFF
-,TRBJ1-1,TRBD1,TRBV19,TGTGCCAGTAGTATCCAGGGGGCCCGGAACACTGAAGCTTTCTTT,CASSIQGARNTEAFF
-,TRBJ2-1,-,TRBV6-6,TGTGCCAGCAGTTACGTAGGATCCTACAATGAGCAGTTCTTC,CASSYVGSYNEQFF
-,TRBJ1-1,-,TRBV11-3,TGTGCCAGCAGCTTAGATGGTCCGAACACTGAAGCTTTCTTT,CASSLDGPNTEAFF
-,TRBJ2-7,TRBD1,TRBV30,TGTGCCTGGGCACCGGGACAGGCGGCGTGGTACGAGCAGTACTTC,CAWAPGQAAWYEQYF
once,TRBJ2-3,TRBD1,TRBV6-1,TGTGCCAGCAGTGGCGTCCAGGGGGCGCAGGCAGATACGCAGTATTTT,CASSGVQGAQADTQYF
-,TRBJ2-3,-,TRBV5-1,TGCGCCAGCACGGAAGGGGCAGGGCCCCCAGATACGCAGTATTTT,CASTEGAGPPDTQYF
-,TRBJ2-1,TRBD2,TRBV5-1,TGCGCCAGCAGCTTGGTGGCTAGCGGGAGATCGACCCATGAGCAGTTCTTC,CASSLVASGRSTHEQFF
-,TRBJ2-7,-,TRBV19,TGTGCCAGTAGTGATCGCAAGGTTCCCTACGAGCAGTACTTC,CASSDRKVPYEQYF
-,TRBJ2-3,TRBD2,TRBV10-3,TGTGCCATGGGACTAGCGGGCGGCACAGATACGCAGTATTTT,CAMGLAGGTDTQYF
-,TRBJ1-1,-,TRBV12-3/TRBV12-4,TGTGCCAGCAGTTTGAGGGAAAGGGAAGCTTTCTTT,CASSLREREAFF
-,TRBJ1-1,-,TRBV27,TGTGCCAGCAGTACGACGCTACCGGGGACTGAAGCTTTCTTT,CASSTTLPGTEAFF
-,TRBJ2-7,-,TRBV21-1,TGTGCCAGCAGCAAAGTCATGCGAGGGACAGGGTTCACCTACGAGCAGTACTTC,CASSKVMRGTGFTYEQYF
-,TRBJ2-3,-,TRBV5-4,TGTGCCAGCAGCTTTTTACGGACAGATACGCAGTATTTT,CASSFLRTDTQYF